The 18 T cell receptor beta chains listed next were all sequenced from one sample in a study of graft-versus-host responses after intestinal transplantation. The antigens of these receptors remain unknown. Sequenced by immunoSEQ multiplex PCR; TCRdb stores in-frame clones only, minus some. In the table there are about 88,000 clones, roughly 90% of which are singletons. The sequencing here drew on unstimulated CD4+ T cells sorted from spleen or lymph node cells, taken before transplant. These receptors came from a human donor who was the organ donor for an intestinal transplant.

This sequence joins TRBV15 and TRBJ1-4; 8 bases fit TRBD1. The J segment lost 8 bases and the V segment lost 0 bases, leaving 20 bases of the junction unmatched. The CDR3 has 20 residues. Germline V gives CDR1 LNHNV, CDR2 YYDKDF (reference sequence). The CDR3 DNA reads TGTGCCACCAGCAGAGATAAGGGGCGGGCAGGGGGCCGTTTGTGGGAAAAACTGTTTTTT. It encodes CATSRDKGRAGGRLWEKLFF.

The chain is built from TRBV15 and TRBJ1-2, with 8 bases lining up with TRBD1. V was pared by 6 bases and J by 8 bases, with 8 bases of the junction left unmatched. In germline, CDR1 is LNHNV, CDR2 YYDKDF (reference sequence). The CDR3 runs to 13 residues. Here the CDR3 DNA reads TGTGCCACCAGTCCGGACAGGGATTGGGGCTACACCTTC. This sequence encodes CATSPDRDWGYTF.

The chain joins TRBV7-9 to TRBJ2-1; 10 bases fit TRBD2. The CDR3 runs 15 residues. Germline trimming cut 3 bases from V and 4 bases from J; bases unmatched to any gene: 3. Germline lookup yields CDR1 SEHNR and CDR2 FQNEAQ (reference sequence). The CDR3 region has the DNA TGTGCCAGCAGCTTTCTAGCGGGAGAATACAATGAGCAGTTCTTC. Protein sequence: CASSFLAGEYNEQFF.

In nucleotides, the CDR3 is TGCGCCAGCAGCCAACCTAGCGGACCCTACAATGAGCAGTTCTTC. Encoded protein: CASSQPSGPYNEQFF. The chain links TRBV4-1 to TRBJ2-1; TRBD2 agrees at 7 bases. Germline loops: CDR1 MGHRA, CDR2 YSYEKL. V was clipped by 2 bases and J by 2 bases; unmatched bases: 3. CDR3 length equals 15 residues.

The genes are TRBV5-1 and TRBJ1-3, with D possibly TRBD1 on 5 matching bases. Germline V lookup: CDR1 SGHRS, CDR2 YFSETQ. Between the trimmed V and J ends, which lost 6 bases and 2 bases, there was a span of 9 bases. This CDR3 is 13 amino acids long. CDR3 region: CASTPGPGNTIYF. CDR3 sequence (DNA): TGCGCCAGCACCCCAGGGCCTGGAAACACCATATATTTT.

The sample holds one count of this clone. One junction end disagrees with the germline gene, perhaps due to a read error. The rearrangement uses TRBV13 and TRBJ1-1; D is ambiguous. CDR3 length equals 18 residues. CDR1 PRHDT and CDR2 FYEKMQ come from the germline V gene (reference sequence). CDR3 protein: CASSLVSGGGLLNTEAFF. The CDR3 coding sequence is TGTGCCAGCAGCTTAGTTTCGGGAGGCGGATTGTTGAACACTGAAGCTTTTTTT.

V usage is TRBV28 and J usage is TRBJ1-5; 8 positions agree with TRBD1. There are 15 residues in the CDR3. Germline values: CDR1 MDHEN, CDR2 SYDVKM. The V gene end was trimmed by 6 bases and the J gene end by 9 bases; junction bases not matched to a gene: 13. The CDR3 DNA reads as TGTGCCAGCAGAACAGGGGGGGGACAGCAATGGCCCCAGCATTTT. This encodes CASRTGGGQQWPQHF.

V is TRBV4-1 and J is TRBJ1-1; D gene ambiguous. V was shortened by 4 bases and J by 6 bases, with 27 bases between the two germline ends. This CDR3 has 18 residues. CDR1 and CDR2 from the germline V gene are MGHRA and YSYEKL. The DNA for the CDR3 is TGCGCCAGCAGCCCCCGAAGTCTCCCGGGCGGCGGGCAGTCTGAAGCTTTCTTT. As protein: CASSPRSLPGGGQSEAFF.

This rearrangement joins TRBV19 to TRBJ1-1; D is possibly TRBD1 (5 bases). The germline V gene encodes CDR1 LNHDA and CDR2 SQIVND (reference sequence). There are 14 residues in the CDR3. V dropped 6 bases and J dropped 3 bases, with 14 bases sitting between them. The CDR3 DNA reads TGTGCCAGTAGCACTCGGGGGGTGTACACTGAAGCTTTCTTT. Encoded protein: CASSTRGVYTEAFF.

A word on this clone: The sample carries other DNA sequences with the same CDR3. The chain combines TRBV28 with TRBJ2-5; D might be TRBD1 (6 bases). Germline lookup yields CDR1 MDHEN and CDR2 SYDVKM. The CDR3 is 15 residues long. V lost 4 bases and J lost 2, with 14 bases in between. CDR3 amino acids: CASSSPGTTQETQYF. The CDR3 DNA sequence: TGTGCCAGCAGTTCTCCCGGGACAACACAAGAGACCCAGTACTTC.

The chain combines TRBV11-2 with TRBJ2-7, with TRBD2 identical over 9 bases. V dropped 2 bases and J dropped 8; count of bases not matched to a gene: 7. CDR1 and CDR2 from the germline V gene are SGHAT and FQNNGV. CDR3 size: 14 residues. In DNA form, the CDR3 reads TGTGCCAGCAGCTTACCACTAGCGGGCGGCAAGCAGTACTTC. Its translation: CASSLPLAGGKQYF.

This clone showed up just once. The CDR3 sequence: CASSVNRGTSGRLLYEQYF. CDR3 DNA sequence: TGTGCCAGCAGCGTCAATCGTGGGACTAGCGGGAGGTTACTATACGAGCAGTACTTC. The V gene is TRBV11-2, the J gene TRBJ2-7; 15 nucleotides align to TRBD2. V trimming: 5 bases; J trimming: 4 bases; junction bases outside the gene matches: 15. Germline V CDR1 and CDR2: SGHAT, FQNNGV. CDR3 length: 19 amino acids.

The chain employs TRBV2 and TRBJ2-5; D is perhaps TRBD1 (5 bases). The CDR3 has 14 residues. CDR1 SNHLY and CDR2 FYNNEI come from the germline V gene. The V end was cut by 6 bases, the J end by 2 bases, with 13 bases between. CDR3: CASSQTAVQETQYF. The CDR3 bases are TGTGCCAGCAGCCAGACAGCAGTACAAGAGACCCAGTACTTC.

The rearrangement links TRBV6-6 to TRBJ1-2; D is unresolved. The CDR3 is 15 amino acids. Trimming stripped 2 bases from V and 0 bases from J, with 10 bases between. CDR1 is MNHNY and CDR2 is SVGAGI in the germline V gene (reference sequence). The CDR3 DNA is TGTGCCAGCAGTTACGCAGGATCTCCTAACTATGGCTACACCTTC. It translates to CASSYAGSPNYGYTF.

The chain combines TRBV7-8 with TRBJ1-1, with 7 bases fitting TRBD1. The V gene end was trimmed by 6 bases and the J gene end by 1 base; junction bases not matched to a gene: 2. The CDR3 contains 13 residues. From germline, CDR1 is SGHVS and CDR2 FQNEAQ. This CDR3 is CASSQGGNTEAFF. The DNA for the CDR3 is TGTGCCAGCAGTCAGGGGGGGAACACTGAAGCTTTCTTT.

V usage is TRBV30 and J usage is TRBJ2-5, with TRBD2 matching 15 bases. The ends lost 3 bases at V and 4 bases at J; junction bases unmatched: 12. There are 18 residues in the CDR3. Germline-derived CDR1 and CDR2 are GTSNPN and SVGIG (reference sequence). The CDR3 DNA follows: TGTGCCTGGAGCCCCCGGACTAGCGGGAGGGCCCGCCGAGAGACCCAGTACTTC. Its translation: CAWSPRTSGRARRETQYF.

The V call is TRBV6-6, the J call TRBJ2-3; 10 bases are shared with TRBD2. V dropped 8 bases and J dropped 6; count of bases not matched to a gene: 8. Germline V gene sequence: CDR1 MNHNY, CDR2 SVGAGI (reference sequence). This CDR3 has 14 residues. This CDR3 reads CASRSGRARDTQYF. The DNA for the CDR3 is TGTGCCAGCCGGAGCGGGAGGGCCAGGGATACGCAGTATTTT.

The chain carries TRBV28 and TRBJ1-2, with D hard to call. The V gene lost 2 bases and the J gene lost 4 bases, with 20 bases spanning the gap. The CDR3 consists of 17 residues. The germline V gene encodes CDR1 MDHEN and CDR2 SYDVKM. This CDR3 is CASSLPAMALSGYGYTF. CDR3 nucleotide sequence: TGTGCCAGCAGTTTACCCGCAATGGCCTTAAGCGGCTATGGCTACACCTTC.